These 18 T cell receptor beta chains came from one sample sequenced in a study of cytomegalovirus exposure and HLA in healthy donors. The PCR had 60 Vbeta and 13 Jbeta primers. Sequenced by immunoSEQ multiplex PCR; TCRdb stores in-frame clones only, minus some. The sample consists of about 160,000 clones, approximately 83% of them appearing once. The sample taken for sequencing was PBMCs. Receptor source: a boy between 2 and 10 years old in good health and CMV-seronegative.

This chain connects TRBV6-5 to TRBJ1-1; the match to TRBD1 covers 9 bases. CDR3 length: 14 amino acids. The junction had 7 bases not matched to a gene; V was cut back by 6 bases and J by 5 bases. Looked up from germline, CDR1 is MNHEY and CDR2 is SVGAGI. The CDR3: CASRRTGGETEAFF. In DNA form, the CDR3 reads TGTGCCAGCAGGAGAACAGGGGGCGAAACTGAAGCTTTCTTT.

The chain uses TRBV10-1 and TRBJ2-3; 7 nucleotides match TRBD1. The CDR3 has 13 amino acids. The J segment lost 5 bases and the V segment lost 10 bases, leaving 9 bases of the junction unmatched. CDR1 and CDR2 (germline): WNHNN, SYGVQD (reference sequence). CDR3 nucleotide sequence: TGCGCCACCGCAACCGACAGGGAAGATACGCAGTATTTT. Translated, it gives CATATDREDTQYF.

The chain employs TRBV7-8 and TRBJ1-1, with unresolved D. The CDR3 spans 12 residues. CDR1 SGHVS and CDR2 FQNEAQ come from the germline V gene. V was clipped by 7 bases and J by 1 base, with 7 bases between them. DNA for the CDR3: TGTGCCAGCATTGGCAAGAACACTGAAGCTTTCTTT. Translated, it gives CASIGKNTEAFF.

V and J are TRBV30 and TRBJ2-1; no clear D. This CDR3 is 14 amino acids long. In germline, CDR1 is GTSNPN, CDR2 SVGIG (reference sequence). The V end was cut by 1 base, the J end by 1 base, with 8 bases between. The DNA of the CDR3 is TGTGCCTGGAGTGCCCAGAGGTCCTACAATGAGCAGTTCTTC. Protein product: CAWSAQRSYNEQFF.

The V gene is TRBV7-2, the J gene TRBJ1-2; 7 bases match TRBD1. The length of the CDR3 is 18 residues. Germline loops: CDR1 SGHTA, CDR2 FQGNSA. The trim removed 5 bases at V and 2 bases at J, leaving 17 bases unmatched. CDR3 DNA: TGTGCCAGCAGCCGGGACCCTTGGACAGGAGGACACAACTATGGCTACACCTTC. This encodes CASSRDPWTGGHNYGYTF.

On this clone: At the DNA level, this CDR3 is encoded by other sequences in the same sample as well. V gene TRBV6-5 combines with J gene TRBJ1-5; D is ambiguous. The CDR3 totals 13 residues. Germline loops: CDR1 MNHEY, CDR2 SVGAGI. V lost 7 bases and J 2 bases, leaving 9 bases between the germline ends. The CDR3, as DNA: TGTGCCAGCACCCCGTCCGGCAATCAGCCCCAGCATTTT. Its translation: CASTPSGNQPQHF.

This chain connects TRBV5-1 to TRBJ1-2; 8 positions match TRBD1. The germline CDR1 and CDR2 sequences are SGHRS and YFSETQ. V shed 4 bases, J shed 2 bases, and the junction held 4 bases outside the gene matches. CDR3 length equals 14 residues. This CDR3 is CASSTGTGNYGYTF. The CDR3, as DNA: TGCGCCAGCAGCACAGGGACAGGAAACTATGGCTACACCTTC.

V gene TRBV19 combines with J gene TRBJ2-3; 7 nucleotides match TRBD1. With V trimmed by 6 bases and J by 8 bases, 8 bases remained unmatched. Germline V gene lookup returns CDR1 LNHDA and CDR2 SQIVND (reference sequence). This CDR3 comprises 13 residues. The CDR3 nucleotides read TGTGCCAGTAGCCCAGGGACAGTGGGTACGCAGTATTTT. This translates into CASSPGTVGTQYF.

In DNA, the CDR3 is TGTGCCTGGGACGGACAGGGGAATTCACCCCTCCACTTT. Amino acid sequence: CAWDGQGNSPLHF. V and J are TRBV30 and TRBJ1-6; TRBD1 matches 9 bases. The V segment lost 5 bases and the J segment 7 bases; nucleotides outside the gene matches: 3. Germline V gene data show CDR1 as GTSNPN and CDR2 as SVGIG (reference sequence). This CDR3 has 13 amino acids.

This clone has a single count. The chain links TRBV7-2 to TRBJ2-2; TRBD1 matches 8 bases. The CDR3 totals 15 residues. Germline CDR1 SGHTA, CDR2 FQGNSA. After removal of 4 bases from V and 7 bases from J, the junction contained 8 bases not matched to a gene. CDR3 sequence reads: CASSSGTGYFGELFF. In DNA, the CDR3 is TGTGCCAGCAGCTCCGGGACAGGATACTTCGGGGAGCTGTTTTTT.

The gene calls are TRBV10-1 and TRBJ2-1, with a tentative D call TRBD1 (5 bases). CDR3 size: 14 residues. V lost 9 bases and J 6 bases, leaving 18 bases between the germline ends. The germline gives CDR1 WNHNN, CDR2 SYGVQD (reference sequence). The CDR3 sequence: CARLRQGRRNEQFF. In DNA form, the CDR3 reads TGCGCCAGGTTGCGGCAGGGCCGGCGCAATGAGCAGTTCTTC.

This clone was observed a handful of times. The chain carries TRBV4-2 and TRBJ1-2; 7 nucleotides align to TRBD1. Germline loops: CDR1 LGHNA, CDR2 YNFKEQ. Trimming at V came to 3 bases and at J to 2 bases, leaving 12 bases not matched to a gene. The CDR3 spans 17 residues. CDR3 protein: CASSQDTQGPKNYGYTF. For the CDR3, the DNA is TGTGCCAGCAGCCAGGATACACAGGGGCCCAAAAACTATGGCTACACCTTC.

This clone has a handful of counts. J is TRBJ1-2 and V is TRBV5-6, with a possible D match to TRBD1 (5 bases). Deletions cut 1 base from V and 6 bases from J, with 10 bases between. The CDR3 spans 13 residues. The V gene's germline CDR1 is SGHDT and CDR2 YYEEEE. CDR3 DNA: TGTGCCAGCAGCTTGCCGGGGGAGAATGGCTACACCTTC. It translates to CASSLPGENGYTF.

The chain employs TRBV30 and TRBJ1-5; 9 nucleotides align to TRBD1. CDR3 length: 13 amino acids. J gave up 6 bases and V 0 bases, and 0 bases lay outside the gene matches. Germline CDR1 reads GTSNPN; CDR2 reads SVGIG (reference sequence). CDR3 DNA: TGTGCCTGGAGTGTACAGGGGGCTCAGCCCCAGCATTTT. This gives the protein CAWSVQGAQPQHF.

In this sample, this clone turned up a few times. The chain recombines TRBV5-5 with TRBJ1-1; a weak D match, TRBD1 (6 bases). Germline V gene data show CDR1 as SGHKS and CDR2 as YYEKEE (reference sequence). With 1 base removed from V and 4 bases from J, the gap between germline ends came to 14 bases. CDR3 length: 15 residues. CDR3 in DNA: TGTGCCAGCAGCTTGTTAGGGGGGGTCGGCACTGAAGCTTTCTTT. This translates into CASSLLGGVGTEAFF. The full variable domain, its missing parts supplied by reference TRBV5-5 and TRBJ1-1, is DAGVTQSPTHLIKTRGQQVTLRCSPISGHKSVSWYQQVLGQGPQFIFQYYEKEERGRGNFPDRFSARQFPNYSSELNVNALLLGDSALYLCASSLLGGVGTEAFFGQGTRLTVV.

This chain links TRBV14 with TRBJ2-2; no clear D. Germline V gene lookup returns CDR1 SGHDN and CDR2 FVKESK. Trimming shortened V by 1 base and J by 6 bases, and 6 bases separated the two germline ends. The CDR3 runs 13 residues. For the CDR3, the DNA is TGTGCCAGCAGCCAAGCGGTTCCCGGGGAGCTGTTTTTT. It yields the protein CASSQAVPGELFF.

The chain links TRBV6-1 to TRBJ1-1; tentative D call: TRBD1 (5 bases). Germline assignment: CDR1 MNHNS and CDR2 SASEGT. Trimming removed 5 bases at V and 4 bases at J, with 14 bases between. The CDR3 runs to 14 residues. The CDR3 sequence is CASSIRGEGTEAFF. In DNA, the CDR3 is TGTGCCAGCAGTATCCGAGGGGAGGGCACTGAAGCTTTCTTT.

The CDR3 sequence: CASSWIQGGYTF. CDR3 nucleotide sequence: TGTGCCAGCAGTTGGATCCAGGGAGGCTACACCTTC. V gene TRBV25-1 combines with J gene TRBJ1-2; D possibly corresponds to TRBD1 (5 bases). CDR1 is MGHDK, CDR2 SYGVNS, per germline. The CDR3 covers 12 residues. Trimming took 5 bases from V and 8 from J, leaving 12 bases between them.